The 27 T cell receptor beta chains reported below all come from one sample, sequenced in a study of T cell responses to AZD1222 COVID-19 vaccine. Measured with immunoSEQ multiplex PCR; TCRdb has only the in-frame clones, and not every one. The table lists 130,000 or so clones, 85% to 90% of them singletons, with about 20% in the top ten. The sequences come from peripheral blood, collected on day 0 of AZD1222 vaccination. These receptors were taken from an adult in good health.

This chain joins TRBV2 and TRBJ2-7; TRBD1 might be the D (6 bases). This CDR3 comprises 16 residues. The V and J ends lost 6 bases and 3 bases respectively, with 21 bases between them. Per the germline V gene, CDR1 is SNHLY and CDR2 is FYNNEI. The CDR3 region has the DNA TGTGCCAGCAGCTTAGGGGACCTGGGGGCGATCTACGAGCAGTACTTC. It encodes CASSLGDLGAIYEQYF.

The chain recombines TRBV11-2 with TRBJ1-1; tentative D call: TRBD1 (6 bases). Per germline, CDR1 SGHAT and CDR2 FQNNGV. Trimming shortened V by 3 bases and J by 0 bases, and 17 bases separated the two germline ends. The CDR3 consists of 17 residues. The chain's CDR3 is CASSFGRGPTMNTEAFF. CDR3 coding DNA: TGTGCCAGCAGCTTCGGCAGGGGTCCCACTATGAACACTGAAGCTTTCTTT. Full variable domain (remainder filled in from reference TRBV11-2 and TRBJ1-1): EAGVAQSPRYKIIEKRQSVAFWCNPISGHATLYWYQQILGQGPKLLIQFQNNGVVDDSQLPKDRFSAERLKGVDSTLKIQPAKLEDSAVYLCASSFGRGPTMNTEAFFGQGTRLTVV.

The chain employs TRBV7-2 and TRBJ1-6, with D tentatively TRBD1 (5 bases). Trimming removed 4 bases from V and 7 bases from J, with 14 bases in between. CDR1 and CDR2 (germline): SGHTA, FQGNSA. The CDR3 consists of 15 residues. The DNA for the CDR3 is TGTGCCAGCAGCTCGTGGGGGGTTTTCAATTCACCCCTCCACTTT. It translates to CASSSWGVFNSPLHF.

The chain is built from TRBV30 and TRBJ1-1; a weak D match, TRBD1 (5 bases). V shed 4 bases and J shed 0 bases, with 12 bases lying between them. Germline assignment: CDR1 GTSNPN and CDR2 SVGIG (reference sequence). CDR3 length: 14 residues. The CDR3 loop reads CAWTVREMNTEAFF. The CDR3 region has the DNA TGTGCCTGGACGGTCAGGGAAATGAACACTGAAGCTTTCTTT.

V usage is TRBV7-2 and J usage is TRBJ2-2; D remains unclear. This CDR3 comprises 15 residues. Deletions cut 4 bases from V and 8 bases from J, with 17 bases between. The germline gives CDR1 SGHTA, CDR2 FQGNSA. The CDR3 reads CASSYVGYNAGELFF. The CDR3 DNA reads TGTGCCAGCAGCTACGTGGGGTATAATGCTGGGGAGCTGTTTTTT.

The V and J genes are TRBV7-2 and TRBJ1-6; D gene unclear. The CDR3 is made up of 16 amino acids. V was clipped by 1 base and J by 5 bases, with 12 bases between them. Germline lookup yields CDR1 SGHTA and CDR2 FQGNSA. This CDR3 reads CASSLGTPANNSPLHF. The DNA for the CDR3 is TGTGCCAGCAGCTTAGGGACCCCCGCCAATAATTCACCCCTCCACTTT.

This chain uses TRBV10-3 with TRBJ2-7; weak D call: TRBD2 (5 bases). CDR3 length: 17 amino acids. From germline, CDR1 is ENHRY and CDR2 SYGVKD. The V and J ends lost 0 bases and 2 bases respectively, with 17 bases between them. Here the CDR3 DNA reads TGTGCCATCAGTGAGTCGGTGTTGGACGGGGATCCCTACGAGCAGTACTTC. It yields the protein CAISESVLDGDPYEQYF.

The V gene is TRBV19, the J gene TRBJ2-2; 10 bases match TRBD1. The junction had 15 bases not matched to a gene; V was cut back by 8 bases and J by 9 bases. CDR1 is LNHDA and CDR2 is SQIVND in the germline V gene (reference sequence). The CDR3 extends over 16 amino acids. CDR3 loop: CASQNPRTGGFRELFF. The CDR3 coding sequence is TGTGCCAGTCAGAACCCCAGGACAGGGGGATTCCGGGAGCTGTTTTTT.

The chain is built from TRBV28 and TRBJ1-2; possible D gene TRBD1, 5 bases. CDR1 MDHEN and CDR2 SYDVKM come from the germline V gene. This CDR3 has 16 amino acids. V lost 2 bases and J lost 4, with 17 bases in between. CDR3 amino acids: CASSLRPGGWGYGYTF. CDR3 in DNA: TGTGCCAGCAGTTTACGTCCCGGGGGATGGGGCTATGGCTACACCTTC.

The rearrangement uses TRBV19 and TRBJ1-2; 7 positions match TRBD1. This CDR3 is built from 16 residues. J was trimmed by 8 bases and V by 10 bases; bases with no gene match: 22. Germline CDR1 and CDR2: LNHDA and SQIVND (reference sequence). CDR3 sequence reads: CATTADGQAPLLGYTF. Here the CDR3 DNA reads TGTGCCACCACAGCCGACGGACAGGCTCCCCTGTTAGGCTACACCTTC.

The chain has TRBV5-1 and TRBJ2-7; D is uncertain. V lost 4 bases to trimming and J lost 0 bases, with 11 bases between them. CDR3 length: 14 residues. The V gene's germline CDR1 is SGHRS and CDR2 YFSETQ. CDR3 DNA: TGCGCCAGCAGCCCTCCACGGAGCTCCTACGAGCAGTACTTC. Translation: CASSPPRSSYEQYF.

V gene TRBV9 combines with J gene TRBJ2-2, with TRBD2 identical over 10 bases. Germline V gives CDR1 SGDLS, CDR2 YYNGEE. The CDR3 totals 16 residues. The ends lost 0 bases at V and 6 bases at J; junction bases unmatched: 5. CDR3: CASSVDGSGGPGELFF. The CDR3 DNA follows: TGTGCCAGCAGCGTAGATGGTAGCGGGGGGCCCGGGGAGCTGTTTTTT.

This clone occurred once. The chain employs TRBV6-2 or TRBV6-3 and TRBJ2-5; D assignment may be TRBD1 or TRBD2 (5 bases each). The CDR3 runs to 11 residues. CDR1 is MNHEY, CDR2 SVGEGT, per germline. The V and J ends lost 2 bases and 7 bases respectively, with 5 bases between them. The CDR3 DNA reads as TGTGCCAGCAGTTACGGGGGGACCCAGTACTTC. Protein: CASSYGGTQYF.

DNA for the CDR3: TGTGCCAGCAACCCGGGAGGATCTGGGGCCAACGTCCTGACTTTC. As protein: CASNPGGSGANVLTF. This chain joins TRBV6-5 and TRBJ2-6, with 7 bases identical to TRBD2. CDR3 length: 15 residues. The V and J ends lost 7 bases and 1 base, in that order; junction bases with no gene match: 4. Germline loops: CDR1 MNHEY, CDR2 SVGAGI.

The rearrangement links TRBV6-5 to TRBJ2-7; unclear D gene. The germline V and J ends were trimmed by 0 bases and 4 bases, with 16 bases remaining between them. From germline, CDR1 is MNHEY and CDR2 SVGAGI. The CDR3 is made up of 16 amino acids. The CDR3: CASSYSTSLSQYEQYF. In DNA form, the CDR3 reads TGTGCCAGCAGTTACTCGACTTCCTTGTCCCAATACGAGCAGTACTTC.

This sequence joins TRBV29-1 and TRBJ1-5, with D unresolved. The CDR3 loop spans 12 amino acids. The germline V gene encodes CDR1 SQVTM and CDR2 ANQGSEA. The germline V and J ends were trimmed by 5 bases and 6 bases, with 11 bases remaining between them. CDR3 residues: CSVCEGSQPQHF. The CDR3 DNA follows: TGCAGCGTTTGTGAGGGTAGTCAGCCCCAGCATTTT.

The CDR3 region is CASSGEYTEAFF. The CDR3 DNA reads TGTGCCAGCTCTGGCGAGTACACTGAAGCTTTCTTT. The rearrangement links TRBV25-1 to TRBJ1-1; no clear D gene. The CDR3 is 12 residues long. CDR1 and CDR2 from the germline V gene are MGHDK and SYGVNS. Trimming stripped 8 bases from V and 3 bases from J, with 10 bases between.

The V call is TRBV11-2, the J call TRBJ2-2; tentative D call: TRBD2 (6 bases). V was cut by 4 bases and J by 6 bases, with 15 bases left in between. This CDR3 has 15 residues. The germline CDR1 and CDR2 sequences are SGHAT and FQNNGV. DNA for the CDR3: TGTGCCAGCAGCTATAGCCGGGGGATCCCCGGGGAGCTGTTTTTT. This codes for CASSYSRGIPGELFF. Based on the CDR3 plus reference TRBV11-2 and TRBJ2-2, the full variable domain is EAGVAQSPRYKIIEKRQSVAFWCNPISGHATLYWYQQILGQGPKLLIQFQNNGVVDDSQLPKDRFSAERLKGVDSTLKIQPAKLEDSAVYLCASSYSRGIPGELFFGEGSRLTVL.

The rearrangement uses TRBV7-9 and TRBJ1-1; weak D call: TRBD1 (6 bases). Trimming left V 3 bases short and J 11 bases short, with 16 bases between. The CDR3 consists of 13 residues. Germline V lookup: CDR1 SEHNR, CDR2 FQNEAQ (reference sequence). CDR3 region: CASSFSGGTGAFF. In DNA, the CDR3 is TGTGCCAGCAGCTTCAGTGGGGGTACAGGGGCTTTCTTT. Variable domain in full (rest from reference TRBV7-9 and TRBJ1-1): DTGVSQNPRHKITKRGQNVTFRCDPISEHNRLYWYRQTLGQGPEFLTYFQNEAQLEKSRLLSDRFSAERPKGSFSTLEIQRTEQGDSAMYLCASSFSGGTGAFFGQGTRLTVV.

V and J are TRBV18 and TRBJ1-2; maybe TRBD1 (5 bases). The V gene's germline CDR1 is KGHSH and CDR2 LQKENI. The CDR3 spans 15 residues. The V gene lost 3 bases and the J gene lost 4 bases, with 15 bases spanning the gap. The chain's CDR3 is CASSPGGGRIYGYTF. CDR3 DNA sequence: TGTGCCAGCTCACCTGGCGGGGGACGGATCTATGGCTACACCTTC.

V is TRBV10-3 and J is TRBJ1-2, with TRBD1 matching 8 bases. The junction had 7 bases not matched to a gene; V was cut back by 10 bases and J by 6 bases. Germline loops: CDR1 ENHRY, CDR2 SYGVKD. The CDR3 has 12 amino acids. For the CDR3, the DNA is TGTGCCAGTCACAGGGGGGGTGATGGCTACACCTTC. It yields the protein CASHRGGDGYTF.

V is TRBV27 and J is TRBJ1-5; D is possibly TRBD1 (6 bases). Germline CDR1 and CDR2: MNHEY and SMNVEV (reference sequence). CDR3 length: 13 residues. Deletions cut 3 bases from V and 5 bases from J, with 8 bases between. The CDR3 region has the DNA TGTGCCAGCAGTTTCGGGGGCGATCAGCCCCAGCATTTT. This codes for CASSFGGDQPQHF.

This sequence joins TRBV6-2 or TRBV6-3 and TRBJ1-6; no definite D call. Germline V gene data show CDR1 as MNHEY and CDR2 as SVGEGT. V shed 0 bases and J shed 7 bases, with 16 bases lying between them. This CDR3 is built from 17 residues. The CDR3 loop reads CASSYSRGLVFNSPLHF. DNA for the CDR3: TGTGCCAGCAGTTACTCGAGAGGGTTGGTCTTCAATTCACCCCTCCACTTT.

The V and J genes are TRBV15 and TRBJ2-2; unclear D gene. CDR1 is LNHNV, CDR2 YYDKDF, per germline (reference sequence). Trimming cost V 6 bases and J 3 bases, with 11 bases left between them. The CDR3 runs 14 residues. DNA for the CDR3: TGTGCCACCAGAGTCGACTCATACACCGGGGAGCTGTTTTTT. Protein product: CATRVDSYTGELFF.

In DNA form, the CDR3 reads TGCGCCAGCAGCCAAGATCAGGAGGGCTCTTCTTTTCGAAAACTGTTTTTT. Protein: CASSQDQEGSSFRKLFF. The rearrangement uses TRBV4-1 and TRBJ1-4; unclear D gene. Per germline, CDR1 MGHRA and CDR2 YSYEKL. The CDR3 totals 17 residues. The V and J ends lost 0 bases and 10 bases respectively, with 21 bases between them.

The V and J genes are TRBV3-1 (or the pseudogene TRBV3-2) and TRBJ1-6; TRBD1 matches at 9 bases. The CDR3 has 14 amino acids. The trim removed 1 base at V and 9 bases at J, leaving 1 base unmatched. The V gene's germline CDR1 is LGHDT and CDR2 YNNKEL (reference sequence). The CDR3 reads CASSQGQGVSPLHF. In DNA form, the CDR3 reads TGTGCCAGCAGCCAAGGACAGGGGGTTTCACCCCTCCACTTT.

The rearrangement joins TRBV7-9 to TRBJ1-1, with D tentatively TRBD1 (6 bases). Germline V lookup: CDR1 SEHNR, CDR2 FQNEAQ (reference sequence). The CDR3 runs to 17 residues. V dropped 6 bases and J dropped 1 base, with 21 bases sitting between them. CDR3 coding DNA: TGTGCCAGCAGAGTAGGGGGGCGACGCATGCGGAACACTGAAGCTTTCTTT. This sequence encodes CASRVGGRRMRNTEAFF.